One and the same sample provided the 18 T cell receptor beta chains below, sequenced in a study of blood T cell repertoires in COVID-19. TCRdb's table, derived via immunoSEQ multiplex PCR, lists solely in-frame clones and lacks some. The profile shows 140,000 to 150,000 clones, 85% to 90% of them singletons. The sample taken for sequencing was PBMCs or T cells enriched from blood (not recorded which). These receptors were taken from a woman between 25 and 40 years old with acute COVID-19.

The chain couples TRBV7-2 to TRBJ2-1; D perhaps matches TRBD1 (7 bases). With 8 bases removed from V and 5 bases from J, the gap between germline ends came to 10 bases. This CDR3 has 12 amino acids. Germline CDR1 reads SGHTA; CDR2 reads FQGNSA. CDR3 sequence reads: CASSGGNNEQFF. For the CDR3, the DNA is TGTGCCAGCTCAGGGGGGAACAATGAGCAGTTCTTC. Full variable domain (outside the CDR3, taken from reference TRBV7-2 and TRBJ2-1): GAGVSQSPSNKVTEKGKDVELRCDPISGHTALYWYRQSLGQGLEFLIYFQGNSAPDKSGLPSDRFSAERTGGSVSTLTIQRTQQEDSAVYLCASSGGNNEQFFGPGTRLTVL.

As to this clone: This sample includes further DNA sequences coding for the same CDR3. The rearrangement links TRBV5-1 to TRBJ2-1, with 11 bases aligning to TRBD2. CDR1 and CDR2 from the germline V gene are SGHRS and YFSETQ. The CDR3 length is 16 residues. J lost 3 bases, V lost 0 bases, and 2 bases had no gene match. The CDR3 DNA reads TGCGCCAGCAGCTTGGGTCTAGCGGGGGGCTACAATGAGCAGTTCTTC. It is translated as CASSLGLAGGYNEQFF.

The rearrangement uses TRBV25-1 and TRBJ1-1; 10 bases are a match to TRBD1. Per the germline V gene, CDR1 is MGHDK and CDR2 is SYGVNS. This CDR3 comprises 15 residues. J was trimmed by 8 bases and V by 6 bases; bases with no gene match: 12. CDR3 residues: CASSDQPGQGSEAFF. The CDR3 region has the DNA TGTGCCAGCAGCGACCAACCGGGACAGGGGTCAGAAGCTTTCTTT.

This chain connects TRBV4-1 to TRBJ2-3; 7 nucleotides match TRBD2. Germline trimming cut 4 bases from V and 2 bases from J; bases unmatched to any gene: 12. This CDR3 contains 17 residues. CDR1 MGHRA and CDR2 YSYEKL come from the germline V gene. CDR3 DNA sequence: TGCGCCAGCAGCCTCATGACTAGCCCCCCCTCCACAGATACGCAGTATTTT. Amino acid sequence: CASSLMTSPPSTDTQYF.

The CDR3 DNA reads as TGTGCCTCGAAAGAGGGTTTGGGGTTTGGGGAGACTTACTACGAGCAGTACTTC. This codes for CASKEGLGFGETYYEQYF. J is TRBJ2-7 and V is TRBV28; the D gene is possibly TRBD2 (5 bases). Germline lookup yields CDR1 MDHEN and CDR2 SYDVKM. Trimming removed 11 bases at V and 3 bases at J, with 32 bases between. The CDR3 covers 18 residues.

This chain connects TRBV7-2 to TRBJ2-1; 8 positions agree with TRBD2. V lost 7 bases, J lost 0 bases, and 5 bases stayed unmatched. The CDR3 runs to 15 residues. Germline V gene data show CDR1 as SGHTA and CDR2 as FQGNSA. CDR3 DNA sequence: TGTGCCAGCACAAAGCGGGAGAGCTCCTACAATGAGCAGTTCTTC. Translating it yields CASTKRESSYNEQFF.

The chain recombines TRBV29-1 with TRBJ1-5; D not certain. Germline-derived CDR1 and CDR2 are SQVTM and ANQGSEA. V gave up 8 bases and J gave up 2 bases, with 16 bases separating them. The CDR3 is 14 amino acids. The CDR3 DNA reads as TGCAGCCCCCGATATCTAGGTGGCAATCAGCCCCAGCATTTT. This encodes CSPRYLGGNQPQHF.

The gene calls are TRBV10-3 and TRBJ1-1; TRBD1 is a possible D gene (6 bases). Germline loops: CDR1 ENHRY, CDR2 SYGVKD. V lost 7 bases to trimming and J lost 0 bases, with 15 bases between them. This CDR3 comprises 15 residues. This chain's CDR3 is CAIMTATGLNTEAFF. CDR3 in DNA: TGTGCCATCATGACCGCGACAGGCTTGAACACTGAAGCTTTCTTT.

V is TRBV5-3 and J is TRBJ1-5; a possible D gene is TRBD1 (5 bases). TRBV5-3 is noted as an ORF with a role that remains uncertain. This CDR3 has 15 residues. Trimming removed 0 bases at V and 6 bases at J, with 13 bases between. Here the CDR3 DNA reads TGTGCCAGAAGCTTGGCGGCAGGGTTTGGTCAGCCCCAGCATTTT. The encoded protein is CARSLAAGFGQPQHF.

The rearrangement links TRBV27 to TRBJ2-1; 7 bases align to TRBD1. The CDR3 has 14 amino acids. The junction had 5 bases not matched to a gene; V was cut back by 6 bases and J by 3 bases. The V gene's germline CDR1 is MNHEY and CDR2 SMNVEV (reference sequence). In DNA, the CDR3 is TGTGCCAGCAGCCTACAGGGGAGCTACAATGAGCAGTTCTTC. Amino acid sequence: CASSLQGSYNEQFF.

The genes are TRBV29-1 and TRBJ2-7; D remains unclear. The V end lost 0 bases, the J end lost 5 bases, and 8 bases lay between the germline ends. The CDR3 consists of 12 residues. CDR1 and CDR2 from the germline V gene are SQVTM and ANQGSEA. The CDR3 bases are TGCAGCGTTGAAGATCTTCAGGACGAGCAGTACTTC. Translated: CSVEDLQDEQYF.

The V call is TRBV30, the J call TRBJ2-7; maybe TRBD1 (6 bases). The CDR3 loop spans 12 amino acids. V was pared by 2 bases and J by 6 bases, with 11 bases between. Germline assignment: CDR1 GTSNPN and CDR2 SVGIG (reference sequence). The CDR3 sequence is CAWSPGVGEQYF. The CDR3 bases are TGTGCCTGGAGTCCAGGGGTGGGCGAGCAGTACTTC.

The chain is built from TRBV30 and TRBJ1-4; TRBD1 matches at 9 bases. Germline V CDR1 and CDR2: GTSNPN, SVGIG (reference sequence). The CDR3 consists of 14 residues. V shed 3 bases, J shed 7 bases, and the junction held 6 bases outside the gene matches. The CDR3 nucleotides are TGTGCCTGGAGCCCGGGACAGGGAGGTGAAAAACTGTTTTTT. Amino acid sequence: CAWSPGQGGEKLFF.

This clone was observed a handful of times. This sequence joins TRBV7-4 and TRBJ2-7; the D gene is possibly TRBD2 (6 bases). Trimming pared 5 bases from V and 7 bases from J, leaving 21 bases between. The germline CDR1 and CDR2 sequences are SGHVT and SQSDAQ. This CDR3 comprises 15 residues. As DNA, the CDR3 is TGTGCCAGCAGCCGCCGGGACTCAAAAAAGCGGGAGCAGTACTTC. Amino acids: CASSRRDSKKREQYF.

The CDR3 nucleotides are TGTGCCAGTAGTGGAGGGGTAGGTTCACCCCTCCACTTT. This gives the protein CASSGGVGSPLHF. The gene calls are TRBV19 and TRBJ1-6; tentative D call: TRBD1 (5 bases). Germline loops: CDR1 LNHDA, CDR2 SQIVND (reference sequence). The CDR3 extends over 13 amino acids. Trimming left V 5 bases short and J 9 bases short, with 11 bases between.

The chain recombines TRBV28 with TRBJ1-2, with D unresolved. V was trimmed by 8 bases and J by 7 bases, leaving 11 bases between them. Germline CDR1 is MDHEN and CDR2 is SYDVKM. This CDR3 is 11 amino acids long. DNA of the CDR3: TGTGCCAGCCGCGACATTGGTGGCTACACCTTC. It codes for CASRDIGGYTF.

The chain combines TRBV2 with TRBJ1-2, with 7 bases lining up with TRBD1. J lost 6 bases, V lost 1 base, and 2 bases had no gene match. Germline V lookup: CDR1 SNHLY, CDR2 FYNNEI. The CDR3 runs 13 residues. The CDR3 DNA reads as TGTGCCAGCAGTGAAGTACAGGGGAATGGCTACACCTTC. Protein: CASSEVQGNGYTF.

This clone was counted a few times. Other DNA variants within this sample encode the same CDR3. This rearrangement joins TRBV7-8 to TRBJ1-2, with TRBD1 as a possible D gene (5 bases). Per the germline V gene, CDR1 is SGHVS and CDR2 is FQNEAQ. The V gene lost 1 base and the J gene lost 8 bases, with 8 bases spanning the gap. This CDR3 comprises 12 residues. The CDR3 DNA reads TGTGCCAGCAGCTTAGAACGGGGGGGCTACACCTTC. Its protein product is CASSLERGGYTF.